Each of the 2 T cell receptor beta chains below was sequenced from the same sample in a study of T cell repertoires in cytomegalovirus infection. The antigens for these receptors are not known. TCRdb reanalysed the reads using MiXCR and keeps one entry per CDR3 protein. The data show 700,000 to 900,000 distinct CDR3 sequences, with almost 30% seen just once and approximately 14% held by the top ten. The material was cultured CD8+ T cells from PBMCs, obtained from culture after CMV antigen stimulation. The receptors stem from a human donor in good health (CMV status not recorded). Some clones in this sample may be carry-over from other donors' samples.

This clonotype was observed many times. The rearrangement links TRBV28 to TRBJ2-7; no reliable D call. Trimming shortened V by 3 bases and J by 5 bases, and 17 bases separated the two germline ends. The CDR3 loop spans 15 amino acids. The germline CDR1 and CDR2 sequences are MDHEN and SYDVKM. CDR3 loop: CASSLPTKGRNEQYF. Written as DNA, the CDR3 is TGTGCCAGCAGTTTGCCAACCAAGGGCAGAAACGAGCAGTACTTC.

This clonotype was counted ten times or more. This chain joins TRBV7-9 and TRBJ2-5; 8 bases are a match to TRBD2. With V trimmed by 5 bases and J by 9 bases, 14 bases remained unmatched. This CDR3 has 15 residues. The germline V gene encodes CDR1 SEHNR and CDR2 FQNEAQ (reference sequence). In DNA, the CDR3 is TGTGCCAGCAGCGGCTTCTCGACCGCGCGGGAGGCCCAGTACTTC. As protein: CASSGFSTAREAQYF.